Listed here is a single TCR beta chain. Its antigen remains unknown. This entry belongs to a study of blood T cells in healthy people across ages. Total RNA, at least 5 micrograms per sample, came from PBMCs. The CDR3 covers 14 residues. Germline CDR1 and CDR2: MNHEY and SMNVEV (reference sequence). V lost 6 bases to trimming and J lost 7 bases; unmatched junction nucleotides: 4. Alongside a J-beta primer mix, a sample-barcoded 5' primer served in a second PCR lasting roughly 6 to 11 cycles. TCRdb re-called the 5' RACE reads through MiXCR, storing one row per CDR3 protein. The sample shows 700,000 or so distinct CDR3 sequences, approximately 22% of them seen only once. Study-wide findings and caveats: In long-lived donors, naive CD4+ cell counts and diversity exceeded those of aged donors.

The TCR originated in a man between 65 and 80 years old in good health. Sequenced sample: blood. V and J are TRBV27 and TRBJ2-3; 13 nucleotides match TRBD2. CDR3 loop: CASRGLAGLHTQYF. For the CDR3, the DNA is TGTGCCAGCAGGGGACTAGCGGGGTTACATACGCAGTATTTT.